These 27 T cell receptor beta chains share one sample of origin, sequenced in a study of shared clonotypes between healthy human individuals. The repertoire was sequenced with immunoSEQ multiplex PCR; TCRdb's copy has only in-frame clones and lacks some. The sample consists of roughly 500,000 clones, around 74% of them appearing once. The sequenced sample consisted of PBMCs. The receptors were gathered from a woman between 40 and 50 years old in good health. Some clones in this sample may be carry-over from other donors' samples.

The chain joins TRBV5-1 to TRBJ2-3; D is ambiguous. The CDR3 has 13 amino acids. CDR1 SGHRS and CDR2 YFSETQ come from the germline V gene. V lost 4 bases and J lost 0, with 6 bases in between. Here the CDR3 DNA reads TGCGCCAGCAGCGGCACTAGCACAGATACGCAGTATTTT. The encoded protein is CASSGTSTDTQYF.

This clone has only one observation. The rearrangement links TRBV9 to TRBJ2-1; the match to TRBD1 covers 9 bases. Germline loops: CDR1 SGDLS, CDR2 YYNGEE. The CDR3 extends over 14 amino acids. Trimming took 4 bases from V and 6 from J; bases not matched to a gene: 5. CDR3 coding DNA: TGTGCCAGCAGCTCGACAGGGGGACTCAATGAGCAGTTCTTC. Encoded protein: CASSSTGGLNEQFF.

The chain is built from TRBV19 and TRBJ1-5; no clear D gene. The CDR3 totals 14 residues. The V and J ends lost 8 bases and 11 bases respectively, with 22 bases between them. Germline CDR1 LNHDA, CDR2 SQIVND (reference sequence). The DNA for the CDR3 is TGTGCCAGTGGAACTACAGCAGCGAGTAGTTCCCAGCATTTT. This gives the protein CASGTTAASSSQHF.

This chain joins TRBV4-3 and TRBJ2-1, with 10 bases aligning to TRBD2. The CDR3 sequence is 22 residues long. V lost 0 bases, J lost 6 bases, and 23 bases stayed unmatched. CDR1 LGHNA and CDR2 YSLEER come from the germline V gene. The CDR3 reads CASSQDPLRLAGVAGTVNEQFF. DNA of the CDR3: TGCGCCAGCAGCCAAGACCCTCTGCGGCTAGCGGGAGTGGCAGGCACAGTCAATGAGCAGTTCTTC.

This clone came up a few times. CDR3 nucleotide sequence: TGTGCCAGCAGTTATATGGGATCGTCAGCCTACGAGCAGTACTTC. Translating gives CASSYMGSSAYEQYF. The chain links TRBV6-6 to TRBJ2-7; D is unclear. This CDR3 has 15 residues. Germline CDR1 is MNHNY and CDR2 is SVGAGI (reference sequence). V lost 3 bases and J lost 2, with 14 bases in between.

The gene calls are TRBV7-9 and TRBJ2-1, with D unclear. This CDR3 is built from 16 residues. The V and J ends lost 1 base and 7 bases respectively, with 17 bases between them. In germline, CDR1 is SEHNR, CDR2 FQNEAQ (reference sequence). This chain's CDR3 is CASSLVASAIGNEQFF. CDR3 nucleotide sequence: TGTGCCAGCAGCTTAGTGGCCTCTGCCATAGGAAATGAGCAGTTCTTC.

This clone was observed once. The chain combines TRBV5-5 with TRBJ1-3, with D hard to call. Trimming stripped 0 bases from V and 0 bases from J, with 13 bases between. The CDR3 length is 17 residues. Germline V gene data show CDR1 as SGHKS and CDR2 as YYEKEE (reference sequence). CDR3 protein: CASSLVLGRSSGNTIYF. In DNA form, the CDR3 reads TGTGCCAGCAGCTTGGTTCTGGGTCGGTCCTCTGGAAACACCATATATTTT.

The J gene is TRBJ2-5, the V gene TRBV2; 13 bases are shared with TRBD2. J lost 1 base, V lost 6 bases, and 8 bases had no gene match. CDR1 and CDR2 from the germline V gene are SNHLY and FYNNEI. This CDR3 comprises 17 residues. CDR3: CASRKGTSGAFQETQYF. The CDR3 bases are TGTGCCAGCAGGAAAGGGACTAGCGGGGCCTTCCAAGAGACCCAGTACTTC. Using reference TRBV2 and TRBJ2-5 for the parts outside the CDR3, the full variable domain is EPEVTQTPSHQVTQMGQEVILRCVPISNHLYFYWYRQILGQKVEFLVSFYNNEISEKSEIFDDQFSVERPDGSNFTLKIRSTKLEDSAMYFCASRKGTSGAFQETQYFGPGTRLLVL.

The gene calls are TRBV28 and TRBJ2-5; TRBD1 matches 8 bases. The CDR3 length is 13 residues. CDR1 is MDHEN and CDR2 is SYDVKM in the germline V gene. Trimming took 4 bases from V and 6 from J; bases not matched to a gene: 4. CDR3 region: CASSWTGPKTQYF. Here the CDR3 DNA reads TGTGCCAGCAGTTGGACAGGGCCGAAGACCCAGTACTTC.

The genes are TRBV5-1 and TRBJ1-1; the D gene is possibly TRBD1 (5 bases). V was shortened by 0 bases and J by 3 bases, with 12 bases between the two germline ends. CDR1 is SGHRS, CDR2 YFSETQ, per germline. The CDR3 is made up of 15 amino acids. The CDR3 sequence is CASSLAGGTDTEAFF. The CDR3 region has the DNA TGCGCCAGCAGCTTGGCCGGGGGGACCGACACTGAAGCTTTCTTT.

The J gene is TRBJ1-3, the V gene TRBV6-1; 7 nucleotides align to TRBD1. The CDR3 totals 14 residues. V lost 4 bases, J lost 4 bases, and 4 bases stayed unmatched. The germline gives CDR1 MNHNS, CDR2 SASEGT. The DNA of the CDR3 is TGTGCCAGCAGTGGGGGCAGGGGGGGAAACACCATATATTTT. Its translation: CASSGGRGGNTIYF.

This chain's CDR3 is CASSKDRGWSTNEKLFF. The CDR3 coding sequence is TGTGCCAGCAGCAAAGACAGGGGTTGGTCAACTAATGAAAAACTGTTTTTT. V gene TRBV11-1 combines with J gene TRBJ1-4; TRBD1 matches 8 bases. The CDR3 totals 17 residues. The V gene end was trimmed by 5 bases and the J gene end by 0 bases; junction bases not matched to a gene: 8. The germline CDR1 and CDR2 sequences are SGHAT and FQDESV (reference sequence).

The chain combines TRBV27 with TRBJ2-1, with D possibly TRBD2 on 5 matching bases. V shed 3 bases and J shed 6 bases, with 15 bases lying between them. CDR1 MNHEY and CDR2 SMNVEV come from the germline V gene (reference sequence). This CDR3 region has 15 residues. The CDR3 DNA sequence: TGTGCCAGCAGTTTGTATCGCCTAGAGGGCAATGAGCAGTTCTTC. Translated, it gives CASSLYRLEGNEQFF.

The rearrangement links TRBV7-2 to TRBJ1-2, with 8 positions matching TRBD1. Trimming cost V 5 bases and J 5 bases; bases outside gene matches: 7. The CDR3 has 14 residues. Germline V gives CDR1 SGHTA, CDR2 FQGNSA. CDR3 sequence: CASSKGQGEYGYTF. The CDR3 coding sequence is TGTGCCAGCAGCAAAGGACAGGGAGAGTATGGCTACACCTTC.

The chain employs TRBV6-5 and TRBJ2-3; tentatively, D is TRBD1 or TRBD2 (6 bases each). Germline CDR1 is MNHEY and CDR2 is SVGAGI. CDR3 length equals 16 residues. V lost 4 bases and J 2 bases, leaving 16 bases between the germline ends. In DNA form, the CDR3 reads TGTGCCAGCAGTTCCTCTTGGGGGGCTCCCACAGATACGCAGTATTTT. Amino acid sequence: CASSSSWGAPTDTQYF.

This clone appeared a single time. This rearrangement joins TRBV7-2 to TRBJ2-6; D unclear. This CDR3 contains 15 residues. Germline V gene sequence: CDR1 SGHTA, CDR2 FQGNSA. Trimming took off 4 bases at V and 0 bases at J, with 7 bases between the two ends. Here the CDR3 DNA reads TGTGCCAGCAGCTCCCGTCGCTCTGGGGCCAACGTCCTGACTTTC. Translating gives CASSSRRSGANVLTF.

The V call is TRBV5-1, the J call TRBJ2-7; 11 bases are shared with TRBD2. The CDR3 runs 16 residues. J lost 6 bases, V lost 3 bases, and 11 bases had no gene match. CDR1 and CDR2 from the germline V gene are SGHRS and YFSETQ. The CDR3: CASSSTGTSGAGEQYF. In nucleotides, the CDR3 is TGCGCCAGCAGCTCGACCGGGACTAGCGGAGCTGGCGAGCAGTACTTC.

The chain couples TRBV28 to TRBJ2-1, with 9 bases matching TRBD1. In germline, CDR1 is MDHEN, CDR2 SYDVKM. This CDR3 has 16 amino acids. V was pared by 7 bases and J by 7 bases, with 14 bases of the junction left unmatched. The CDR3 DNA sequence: TGTGCCAGCATACCACCGGGGGACAGGGAATTAAATGAGCAGTTCTTC. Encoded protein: CASIPPGDRELNEQFF.

The CDR3 sequence: CASSLVPPTSSITDTQYF. The DNA for the CDR3 is TGTGCCAGCAGCTTAGTCCCACCGACTTCTTCTATCACAGATACGCAGTATTTT. This rearrangement joins TRBV7-3 to TRBJ2-3; unclear D gene. Germline loops: CDR1 SGHTA, CDR2 FQGTGA. This CDR3 is built from 18 residues. V was trimmed by 2 bases and J by 2 bases, leaving 20 bases between them. Filled out from reference TRBV7-3 and TRBJ2-3, the complete variable domain reads GAGVSQTPSNKVTEKGKYVELRCDPISGHTALYWYRQSLGQGPEFLIYFQGTGAADDSGLPNDRFFAVRPEGSVSTLKIQRTERGDSAVYLCASSLVPPTSSITDTQYFGPGTRLTVL.

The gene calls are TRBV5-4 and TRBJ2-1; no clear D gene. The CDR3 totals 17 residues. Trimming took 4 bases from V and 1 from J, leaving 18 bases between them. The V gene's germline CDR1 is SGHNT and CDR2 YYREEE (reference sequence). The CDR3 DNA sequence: TGTGCCAGCAGCGAACGCAGGACCGGTGGGTCCTACAATGAGCAGTTCTTC. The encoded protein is CASSERRTGGSYNEQFF.

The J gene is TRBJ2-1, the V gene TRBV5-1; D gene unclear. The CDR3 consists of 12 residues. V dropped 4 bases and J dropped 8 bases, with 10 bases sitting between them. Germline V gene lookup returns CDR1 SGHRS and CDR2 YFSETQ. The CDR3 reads CASSRHPHEQFF. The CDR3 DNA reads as TGCGCCAGCAGCAGACACCCTCATGAGCAGTTCTTC.

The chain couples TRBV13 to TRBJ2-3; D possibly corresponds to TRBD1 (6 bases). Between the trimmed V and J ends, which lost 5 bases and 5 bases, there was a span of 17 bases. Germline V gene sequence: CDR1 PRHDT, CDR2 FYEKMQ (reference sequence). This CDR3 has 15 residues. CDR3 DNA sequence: TGTGCCAGCAGCCCGTCCAGGGACATTATAGATACGCAGTATTTT. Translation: CASSPSRDIIDTQYF.

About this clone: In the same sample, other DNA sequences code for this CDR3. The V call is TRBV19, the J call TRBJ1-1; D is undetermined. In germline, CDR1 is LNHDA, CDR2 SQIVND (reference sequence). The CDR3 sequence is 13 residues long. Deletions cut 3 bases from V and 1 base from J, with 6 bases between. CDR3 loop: CASSIDRNTEAFF. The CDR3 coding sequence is TGTGCCAGTAGTATCGACCGGAACACTGAAGCTTTCTTT.

DNA of the CDR3: TGTGCCTGGACGTCAGGGGATTCCTACGAGCAGTACTTC. It is translated as CAWTSGDSYEQYF. This chain connects TRBV30 to TRBJ2-7; D may be TRBD1 (6 bases). CDR1 and CDR2 (germline): GTSNPN, SVGIG (reference sequence). The CDR3 has 13 residues. Trimming left V 4 bases short and J 1 base short, with 11 bases between.

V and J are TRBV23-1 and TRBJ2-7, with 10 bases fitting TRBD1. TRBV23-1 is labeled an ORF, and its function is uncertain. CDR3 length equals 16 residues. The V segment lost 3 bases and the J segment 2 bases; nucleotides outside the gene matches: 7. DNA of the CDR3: TGCGCCAGCAGTCACCCTACCGGACAGGGGGCCTACGAGCAGTACTTC. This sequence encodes CASSHPTGQGAYEQYF.

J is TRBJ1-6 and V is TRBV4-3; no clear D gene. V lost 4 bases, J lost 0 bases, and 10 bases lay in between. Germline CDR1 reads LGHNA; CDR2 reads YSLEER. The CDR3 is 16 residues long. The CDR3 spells CASSPQPRSYNSPLHF. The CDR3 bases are TGCGCCAGCAGCCCTCAGCCTCGCTCCTATAATTCACCCCTCCACTTT.

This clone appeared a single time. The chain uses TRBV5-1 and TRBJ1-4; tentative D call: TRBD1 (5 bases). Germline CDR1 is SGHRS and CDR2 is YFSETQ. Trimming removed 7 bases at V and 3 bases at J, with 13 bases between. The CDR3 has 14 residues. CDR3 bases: TGCGCCAGCTCATTCCAGGGAGCTAATGAAAAACTGTTTTTT. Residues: CASSFQGANEKLFF.